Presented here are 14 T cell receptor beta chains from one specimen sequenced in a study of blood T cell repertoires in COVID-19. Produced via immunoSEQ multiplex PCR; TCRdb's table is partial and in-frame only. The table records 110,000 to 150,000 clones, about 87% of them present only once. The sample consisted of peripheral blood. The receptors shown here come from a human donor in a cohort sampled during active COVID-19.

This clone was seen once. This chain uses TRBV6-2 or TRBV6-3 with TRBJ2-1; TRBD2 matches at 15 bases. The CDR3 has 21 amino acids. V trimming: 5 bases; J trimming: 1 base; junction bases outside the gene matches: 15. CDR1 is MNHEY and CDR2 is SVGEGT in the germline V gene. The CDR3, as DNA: TGTGCCAGCAGTCGGACAGCAATTGGACTAGCGGGGGGGGGATCCTACAATGAGCAGTTCTTC. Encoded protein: CASSRTAIGLAGGGSYNEQFF.

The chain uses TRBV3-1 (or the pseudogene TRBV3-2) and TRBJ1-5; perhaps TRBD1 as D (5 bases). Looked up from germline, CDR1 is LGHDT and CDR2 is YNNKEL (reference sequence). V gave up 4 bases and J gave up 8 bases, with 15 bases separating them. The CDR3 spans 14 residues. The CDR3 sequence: CASSPGNFIEPQHF. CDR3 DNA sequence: TGTGCCAGCAGCCCAGGGAACTTCATAGAGCCCCAGCATTTT.

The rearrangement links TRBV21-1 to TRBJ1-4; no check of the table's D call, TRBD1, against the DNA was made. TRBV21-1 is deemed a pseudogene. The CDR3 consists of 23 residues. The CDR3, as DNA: TGTGCCTTCCTGGGAGGACAGCAGCTTAAAATCCGGGACAGGGGGCGGGTTAATGAAAAACTGTTTTTT. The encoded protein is CAFLGGQQLKIRDRGRVNEKLFF.

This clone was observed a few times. The DNA of the CDR3 is TGTGCCAGCAGTCCCCTACGGGGGGCGGGAGGGCCCACCGGGGAGCTGTTTTTT. Protein sequence: CASSPLRGAGGPTGELFF. V usage is TRBV27 and J usage is TRBJ2-2; 9 nucleotides agree with TRBD2. V was pared by 5 bases and J by 4 bases, with 14 bases of the junction left unmatched. Looked up from germline, CDR1 is MNHEY and CDR2 is SMNVEV (reference sequence). The CDR3 has 18 amino acids.

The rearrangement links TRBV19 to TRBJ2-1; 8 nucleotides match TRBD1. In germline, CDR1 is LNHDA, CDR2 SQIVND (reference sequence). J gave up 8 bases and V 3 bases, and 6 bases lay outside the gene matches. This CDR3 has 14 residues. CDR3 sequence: CASSIRGPWDEQFF. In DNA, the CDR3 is TGTGCCAGTAGTATCAGGGGGCCCTGGGATGAGCAGTTCTTC.

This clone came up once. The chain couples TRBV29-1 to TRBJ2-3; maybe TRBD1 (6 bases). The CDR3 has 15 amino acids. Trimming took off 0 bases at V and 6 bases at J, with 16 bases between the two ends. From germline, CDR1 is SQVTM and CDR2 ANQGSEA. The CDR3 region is CSVEDPDRLKDTQYF. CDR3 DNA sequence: TGCAGCGTTGAAGATCCCGACAGGTTAAAGGATACGCAGTATTTT.

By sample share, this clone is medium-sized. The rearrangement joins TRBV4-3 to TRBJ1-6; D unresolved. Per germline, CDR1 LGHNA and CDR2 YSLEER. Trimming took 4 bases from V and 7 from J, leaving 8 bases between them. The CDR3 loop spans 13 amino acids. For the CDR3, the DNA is TGCGCCAGCAGCCCGGTGAACAATTCACCCCTCCACTTT. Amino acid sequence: CASSPVNNSPLHF.

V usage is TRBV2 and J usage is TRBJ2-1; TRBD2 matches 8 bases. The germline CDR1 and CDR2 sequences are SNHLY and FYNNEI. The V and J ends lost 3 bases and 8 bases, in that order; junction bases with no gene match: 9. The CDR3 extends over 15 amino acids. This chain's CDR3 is CASSDSGRVAYEQFF. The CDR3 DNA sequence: TGTGCCAGCAGTGACAGCGGGAGAGTGGCCTATGAGCAGTTCTTC.

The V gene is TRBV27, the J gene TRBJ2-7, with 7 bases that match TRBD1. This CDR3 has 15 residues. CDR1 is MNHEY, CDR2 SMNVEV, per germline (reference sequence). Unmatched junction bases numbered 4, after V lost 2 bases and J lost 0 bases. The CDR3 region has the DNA TGTGCCAGCAGTTTAAGGGGGCCCCTCTCCTACGAGCAGTACTTC. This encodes CASSLRGPLSYEQYF.

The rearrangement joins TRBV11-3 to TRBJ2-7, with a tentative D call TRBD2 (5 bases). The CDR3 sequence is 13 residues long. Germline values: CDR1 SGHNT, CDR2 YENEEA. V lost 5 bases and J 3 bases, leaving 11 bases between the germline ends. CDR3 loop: CASSPRGSYEQYF. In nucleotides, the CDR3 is TGTGCCAGCAGCCCCCGGGGAAGCTACGAGCAGTACTTC. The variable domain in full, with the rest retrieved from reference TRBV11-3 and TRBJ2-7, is EAGVVQSPRYKIIEKKQPVAFWCNPISGHNTLYWYLQNLGQGPELLIRYENEEAVDDSQLPKDRFSAERLKGVDSTLKIQPAELGDSAVYLCASSPRGSYEQYFGPGTRLTVT.

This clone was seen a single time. CDR3 in DNA: TGTGCCAGCAGTCAGCGCGCCGCTCGAGGGACCATATATTTT. Residues: CASSQRAARGTIYF. The chain recombines TRBV27 with TRBJ1-3; unclear D gene. Trimming left V 5 bases short and J 10 bases short, with 18 bases between. Germline assignment: CDR1 MNHEY and CDR2 SMNVEV (reference sequence). The CDR3 covers 14 residues.

The CDR3 is CASSSGTGGSNQPQHF. The CDR3 region has the DNA TGTGCCAGCAGCTCGGGGACAGGGGGAAGCAATCAGCCCCAGCATTTT. This chain links TRBV7-9 with TRBJ1-5, with TRBD1 identical over 11 bases. V lost 4 bases to trimming and J lost 1 base; unmatched junction nucleotides: 3. The germline V gene has CDR1 SEHNR and CDR2 FQNEAQ (reference sequence). The CDR3 is 16 residues long.

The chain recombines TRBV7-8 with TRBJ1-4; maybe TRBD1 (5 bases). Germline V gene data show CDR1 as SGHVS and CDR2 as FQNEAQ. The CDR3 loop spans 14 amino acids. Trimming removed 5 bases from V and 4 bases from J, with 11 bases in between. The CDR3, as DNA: TGTGCCAGCAGCCCGACAGAGAATAATGAAAAACTGTTTTTT. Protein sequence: CASSPTENNEKLFF.

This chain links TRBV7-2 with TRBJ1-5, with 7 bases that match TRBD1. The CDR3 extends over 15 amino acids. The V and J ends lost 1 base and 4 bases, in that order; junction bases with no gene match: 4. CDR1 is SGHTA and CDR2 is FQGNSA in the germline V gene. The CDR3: CASSLVGQNNQPQHF. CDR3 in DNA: TGTGCCAGCAGCTTAGTGGGACAGAATAATCAGCCCCAGCATTTT.